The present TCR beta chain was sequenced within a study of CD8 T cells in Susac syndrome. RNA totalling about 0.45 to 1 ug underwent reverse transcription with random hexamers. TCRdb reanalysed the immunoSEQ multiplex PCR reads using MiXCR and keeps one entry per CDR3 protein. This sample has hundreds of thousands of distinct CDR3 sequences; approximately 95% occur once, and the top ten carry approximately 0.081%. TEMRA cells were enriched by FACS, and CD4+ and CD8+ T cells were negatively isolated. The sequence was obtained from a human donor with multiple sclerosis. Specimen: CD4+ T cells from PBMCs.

CDR3 nucleotides: TGTGCCAGCAGCTTAGATCCCACAGGGGCGCGGGATGGCTACACCTTC. It translates to CASSLDPTGARDGYTF. V usage is TRBV7-2 and J usage is TRBJ1-2, with 7 bases matching TRBD1. With 1 base clipped from V and 6 bases from J, the junction kept 11 bases outside the gene matches. This CDR3 has 16 residues. Per the germline V gene, CDR1 is SGHTA and CDR2 is FQGNSA.